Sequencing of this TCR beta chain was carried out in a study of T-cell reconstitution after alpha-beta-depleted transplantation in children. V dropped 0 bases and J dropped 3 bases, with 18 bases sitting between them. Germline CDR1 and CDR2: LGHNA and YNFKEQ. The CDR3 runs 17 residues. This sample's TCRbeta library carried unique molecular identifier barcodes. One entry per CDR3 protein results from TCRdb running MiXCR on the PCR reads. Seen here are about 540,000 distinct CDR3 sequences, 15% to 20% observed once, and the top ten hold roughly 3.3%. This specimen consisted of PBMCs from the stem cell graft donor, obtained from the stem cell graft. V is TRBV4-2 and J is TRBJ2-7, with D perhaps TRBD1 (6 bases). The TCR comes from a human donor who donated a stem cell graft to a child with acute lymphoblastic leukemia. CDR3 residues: CASSQDSLQGSFYEQYF. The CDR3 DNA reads TGTGCCAGCAGCCAAGATAGTTTACAGGGATCCTTCTACGAGCAGTACTTC.